These T cell receptor beta chains were read from a single sample in a study of T cell repertoires in aging, cancer and after chemotherapy. TCRdb processed the multiplex PCR reads anew with MiXCR; each CDR3 protein has one entry. The table lists thousands of distinct CDR3 sequences, under 35% of them singletons, with about 50% in the top ten. The sample taken for sequencing was blood. The source is a human donor with a blood cancer. CDR3s include the opening cysteine and the closing phenylalanine or tryptophan. Fields, in order: CDR3 DNA, CDR3 protein, J gene, clone size, V gene, D gene, CDR3 length. D genes are given only for firm matches. Where a row states a size, it is once, few, many or the class of an expanded clone; other rows omit it.

CDR3 DNA: TGTACCAGCAGCTTGGGGGGGGACAATGAGCAGTTCTTC
CDR3 protein: CTSSLGGDNEQFF
J gene: TRBJ2-1
clone size: .
V gene: TRBV5-4
D gene: TRBD2
CDR3 length: 13

CDR3 DNA: TGTGCCAGCAGCGGTCCGGGACAGGGAAAGACCCAGTACTTC
CDR3 protein: CASSGPGQGKTQYF
J gene: TRBJ2-5
clone size: few
V gene: TRBV11-2
D gene: TRBD1
CDR3 length: 14

CDR3 DNA: TGTGCCAGCAGTTCGATGAACACTGAAGCTTTCTTT
CDR3 protein: CASSSMNTEAFF
J gene: TRBJ1-1
clone size: medium-sized
V gene: TRBV6-5
D gene: .
CDR3 length: 12

CDR3 DNA: TGCAGCGTTGACTCGAAGGAGGGGGCTCTAAGCTATGGCTACACCTTC
CDR3 protein: CSVDSKEGALSYGYTF
J gene: TRBJ1-2
clone size: medium-sized
V gene: TRBV29-1
D gene: TRBD1
CDR3 length: 16

CDR3 DNA: TGTGCCAGCTCACAAGGACAGGGGAACACTGAAGCTTTCTTT
CDR3 protein: CASSQGQGNTEAFF
J gene: TRBJ1-1
clone size: once
V gene: TRBV18
D gene: TRBD1
CDR3 length: 14

CDR3 DNA: TGTGCCAGCAGTTTGTCTAGCGGGGGGGCACTTCATGAGCAGTTCTTC
CDR3 protein: CASSLSSGGALHEQFF
J gene: TRBJ2-1
clone size: .
V gene: TRBV27
D gene: TRBD2
CDR3 length: 16

CDR3 DNA: TGTGCCAGCAGCCAACTTACAAGGGCCATCTTC
CDR3 protein: CASSQLTRAIF
J gene: TRBJ1-2
clone size: .
V gene: TRBV14
D gene: .
CDR3 length: 11

CDR3 DNA: TGTGCCAGCAGCCGAGACAGCTCCTACCAGCAGTACTTC
CDR3 protein: CASSRDSSYQQYF
J gene: TRBJ2-7
clone size: .
V gene: TRBV27
D gene: .
CDR3 length: 13

CDR3 DNA: TGTGCCAGCAGTCGTGGTACGAGGGGCACCTTC
CDR3 protein: CASSRGTRGTF
J gene: TRBJ1-2
clone size: few
V gene: TRBV27
D gene: .
CDR3 length: 11

CDR3 DNA: TGTGCCAGCTCACCCAGTTCCCAGCAGGGACGCACTGAAGCTTTCTTT
CDR3 protein: CASSPSSQQGRTEAFF
J gene: TRBJ1-1
clone size: once
V gene: TRBV18
D gene: .
CDR3 length: 16

CDR3 DNA: TGCAGTGCCCCATGGGACGGGAGTGAAGCTTTCTTT
CDR3 protein: CSAPWDGSEAFF
J gene: TRBJ1-1
clone size: few
V gene: TRBV20-1
D gene: .
CDR3 length: 12

CDR3 DNA: TGTGCCTGGAGTAAGGGGACAAACAGCAATCAGCCCCAGCATTTT
CDR3 protein: CAWSKGTNSNQPQHF
J gene: TRBJ1-5
clone size: medium-sized
V gene: TRBV30
D gene: .
CDR3 length: 15